This TCR beta chain was found in a study of cytomegalovirus exposure and HLA in healthy donors. Germline V lookup: CDR1 MDHEN, CDR2 SYDVKM. Trimming removed 5 bases from V and 2 bases from J; junction bases left unmatched: 9. The CDR3 covers 15 residues. Primers: 60 Vbeta forward and 13 Jbeta reverse. The assay was immunoSEQ multiplex PCR, and TCRdb's table has in-frame clones only and misses some. The top ten hold around 0.74% of the sample, which has about 180,000 clones, around 80% seen once. The sample consisted of PBMCs. The sequence derives from a woman between 35 and 50 years old in good health and CMV-seronegative. This chain connects TRBV28 to TRBJ2-7; 7 bases map to TRBD1. The DNA of the CDR3 is TGTGCCAGCAGTCTGGGACAGTATACAGCCTACGAGCAGTACTTC. Its protein product is CASSLGQYTAYEQYF.